One and the same sample provided the 22 T cell receptor beta chains below, sequenced in a study of blood T cell repertoires in COVID-19. Libraries were prepared by immunoSEQ multiplex PCR; TCRdb keeps only in-frame clonotypes and omits some of them. Of fewer than 500,000 clones in the sample, around 87% are singletons; the top ten hold approximately 1%. The sequenced sample was PBMCs or T cells enriched from blood (not recorded which). All receptors come from a woman aged 25 to 39 with acute COVID-19.

The chain is built from TRBV6-5 and TRBJ2-1, with D tentatively TRBD1 (6 bases). CDR3 length equals 15 residues. Trimming cost V 6 bases and J 2 bases, with 14 bases left between them. Germline assignment: CDR1 MNHEY and CDR2 SVGAGI. The DNA of the CDR3 is TGTGCCAGCAGATTTGTGGGGGCTCCCTACAATGAGCAGTTCTTC. It specifies CASRFVGAPYNEQFF.

The table lists this clone with a count of one. The chain has TRBV7-9 and TRBJ2-7; TRBD1 is a possible D gene (5 bases). The CDR3 spans 13 residues. Germline CDR1 is SEHNR and CDR2 is FQNEAQ (reference sequence). Trimming took 2 bases from V and 7 from J, leaving 12 bases between them. CDR3 sequence reads: CASSLLRGEEQYF. The CDR3 DNA reads TGTGCCAGCAGCTTATTAAGGGGCGAAGAGCAGTACTTC. The full variable domain, with the rest looked up from reference TRBV7-9 and TRBJ2-7, is DTGVSQNPRHKITKRGQNVTFRCDPISEHNRLYWYRQTLGQGPEFLTYFQNEAQLEKSRLLSDRFSAERPKGSFSTLEIQRTEQGDSAMYLCASSLLRGEEQYFGPGTRLTVT.

This sequence joins TRBV27 and TRBJ1-6; D unclear. V lost 5 bases and J 9 bases, leaving 14 bases between the germline ends. Germline V gives CDR1 MNHEY, CDR2 SMNVEV (reference sequence). CDR3 length: 14 amino acids. The CDR3 DNA sequence: TGTGCCAGCAGTAAAGACGGAGAAGTTTCACCCCTCCACTTT. Translation gives CASSKDGEVSPLHF.

V is TRBV7-2 and J is TRBJ1-4, with D uncertain. This CDR3 has 15 residues. The V gene's germline CDR1 is SGHTA and CDR2 FQGNSA. Trimming stripped 2 bases from V and 8 bases from J, with 15 bases between. CDR3: CASSLIKGWSEKLFF. CDR3 nucleotide sequence: TGTGCCAGCAGCTTAATAAAAGGTTGGAGCGAAAAACTGTTTTTT.

The CDR3 region is CASSFGVDEQYF. CDR3 bases: TGTGCCAGCAGTTTCGGGGTTGACGAGCAGTACTTC. The J gene is TRBJ2-7, the V gene TRBV28; tentatively, D is TRBD2 (5 bases). Germline V lookup: CDR1 MDHEN, CDR2 SYDVKM. This CDR3 contains 12 residues. Between the trimmed V and J ends, which lost 3 bases and 5 bases, there was a span of 8 bases.

V usage is TRBV5-6 and J usage is TRBJ1-1; D not certain. This CDR3 comprises 14 residues. Trimming removed 3 bases from V and 5 bases from J, with 14 bases in between. Germline V gives CDR1 SGHDT, CDR2 YYEEEE. The DNA for the CDR3 is TGTGCCAGCAGCTCGCCCGCTGGGAGGACTGAAGCTTTCTTT. It is translated as CASSSPAGRTEAFF.

V gene TRBV10-2 combines with J gene TRBJ2-1; TRBD2 aligns across 7 bases. This CDR3 contains 15 residues. J gave up 5 bases and V 5 bases, and 9 bases lay outside the gene matches. Germline assignment: CDR1 WSHSY and CDR2 SAAADI. CDR3: CASSFPRLANNEQFF. DNA of the CDR3: TGCGCCAGCAGTTTTCCGAGACTAGCAAACAATGAGCAGTTCTTC.

This clone was seen a single time. CDR3 coding DNA: TGTGCCAGCAGCTTGGGGACTAGGTTTGTGCAGTTCTTC. Residues: CASSLGTRFVQFF. The chain carries TRBV5-6 and TRBJ2-1; 7 bases map to TRBD2. In germline, CDR1 is SGHDT, CDR2 YYEEEE. CDR3 length: 13 amino acids. After removal of 0 bases from V and 12 bases from J, the junction contained 6 bases not matched to a gene.

The chain couples TRBV21-1 to TRBJ1-2; TRBD1 is the table's D call, not checked against the DNA. TRBV21-1 is annotated as a pseudogene. CDR3 length: 15 amino acids. CDR3 nucleotides: TGTGCCAGCAGCAAAAGTAACGGGACAGTCTATGGCTACACCTTC. Its translation: CASSKSNGTVYGYTF.

This chain uses TRBV2 with TRBJ2-2; 9 bases fit TRBD1. The germline V gene has CDR1 SNHLY and CDR2 FYNNEI. The CDR3 loop spans 15 amino acids. V dropped 6 bases and J dropped 5; count of bases not matched to a gene: 7. CDR3 coding DNA: TGTGCCAGCAGCTCACAGGGGGCGCGGACCGGGGAGCTGTTTTTT. Translation gives CASSSQGARTGELFF.

The chain recombines TRBV12-2 with TRBJ1-5; the D call of TRBD1 is as the table states it, not checked on the DNA. TRBV12-2 is termed a pseudogene. The length of the CDR3 is 15 residues. CDR3 region: CASRFEGRGCQPQHF. CDR3 coding DNA: TGTGCAAGTCGCTTCGAGGGCAGGGGTTGTCAGCCCCAGCATTTT.

The V call is TRBV24-1, the J call TRBJ2-2; D may be TRBD2 (5 bases). From germline, CDR1 is KGHDR and CDR2 SFDVKD. Trimming stripped 8 bases from V and 5 bases from J, with 14 bases between. There are 14 residues in the CDR3. The DNA of the CDR3 is TGTGCCACCACCCACCCCGGGGTTACCGGGGAGCTGTTTTTT. It is translated as CATTHPGVTGELFF.

CDR3 loop: CATSDSGRGPDYYGYTF. As DNA, the CDR3 is TGTGCCACCAGTGATTCAGGCAGGGGGCCAGACTACTATGGCTACACCTTC. This chain links TRBV24-1 with TRBJ1-2, with 8 bases fitting TRBD1. Germline lookup yields CDR1 KGHDR and CDR2 SFDVKD. The CDR3 extends over 17 amino acids. Trimming took 2 bases from V and 3 from J; bases not matched to a gene: 10.

The CDR3 loop is CASSQVWDSKNEKLFF. The CDR3 region has the DNA TGCGCCAGCAGCCAAGTATGGGACAGCAAGAATGAAAAACTGTTTTTT. V gene TRBV4-1 combines with J gene TRBJ1-4; 7 bases line up with TRBD1. The germline V gene has CDR1 MGHRA and CDR2 YSYEKL. J lost 5 bases, V lost 1 base, and 7 bases had no gene match. This CDR3 has 16 amino acids.

The chain has TRBV4-3 and TRBJ2-3; tentative D call: TRBD2 (6 bases). Germline CDR1 and CDR2: LGHNA and YSLEER. The CDR3 length is 22 residues. Trimming stripped 0 bases from V and 1 base from J, with 29 bases between. As DNA, the CDR3 is TGCGCCAGCAGCCAAGAAGATGGCGGGGTACCTCCTTCAGGCCGTGGCACAGATACGCAGTATTTT. Its translation is CASSQEDGGVPPSGRGTDTQYF.

V and J are TRBV24-1 and TRBJ1-4; 8 bases fit TRBD1. Per the germline V gene, CDR1 is KGHDR and CDR2 is SFDVKD. The ends lost 5 bases at V and 4 bases at J; junction bases unmatched: 14. CDR3 length: 18 residues. The CDR3 region has the DNA TGTGCCACCAGTGGGACAGGGCCCTCGGTATTAAATAATGAAAAACTGTTTTTT. Encoded protein: CATSGTGPSVLNNEKLFF.

J is TRBJ1-4 and V is TRBV27, with a tentative D call TRBD1 (6 bases). Between the trimmed V and J ends, which lost 7 bases and 7 bases, there was a span of 16 bases. Germline lookup yields CDR1 MNHEY and CDR2 SMNVEV (reference sequence). There are 14 residues in the CDR3. The CDR3 loop reads CASKGGASGEKLFF. DNA of the CDR3: TGTGCCAGCAAGGGGGGGGCGTCAGGTGAAAAACTGTTTTTT.

The V gene is TRBV2, the J gene TRBJ1-4; 8 bases are shared with TRBD1. The V and J ends lost 4 bases and 5 bases, in that order; junction bases with no gene match: 0. CDR1 and CDR2 from the germline V gene are SNHLY and FYNNEI. This CDR3 has 13 residues. The CDR3 spells CASSGTGNEKLFF. The CDR3, as DNA: TGTGCCAGCAGTGGGACAGGGAATGAAAAACTGTTTTTT.

The rearrangement links TRBV19 to TRBJ2-1; 9 bases line up with TRBD2. Germline CDR1 is LNHDA and CDR2 is SQIVND (reference sequence). Unmatched junction bases numbered 8, after V lost 6 bases and J lost 5 bases. The CDR3 is made up of 15 amino acids. CDR3 sequence reads: CASSPGLARNNEQFF. The CDR3 DNA reads as TGTGCCAGTAGCCCGGGACTAGCCCGGAACAATGAGCAGTTCTTC.

This sequence joins TRBV11-3 and TRBJ2-2; possible D gene TRBD2, 5 bases. Germline CDR1 and CDR2: SGHNT and YENEEA. The CDR3 consists of 13 residues. V lost 8 bases and J lost 5, with 12 bases in between. For the CDR3, the DNA is TGTGCCAGCCCCCAGTCGGGGACCGGGGAGCTGTTTTTT. This gives the protein CASPQSGTGELFF.

The chain recombines TRBV5-1 with TRBJ1-1; possibly TRBD1 for D (5 bases). CDR3 length: 14 amino acids. CDR1 is SGHRS, CDR2 YFSETQ, per germline. Trimming took off 2 bases at V and 1 base at J, with 9 bases between the two ends. DNA for the CDR3: TGCGCCAGCAGCTTTTGGGGGGAGAACACTGAAGCTTTCTTT. Protein: CASSFWGENTEAFF.

This rearrangement joins TRBV5-8 to TRBJ1-2, with TRBD1 identical over 7 bases. CDR1 and CDR2 (germline): SGHTS, YDEGEE. The CDR3 totals 14 residues. Trimming took 6 bases from V and 1 from J; bases not matched to a gene: 6. CDR3 nucleotide sequence: TGTGCCAGCATCCGGGACAGAAGTAACTATGGCTACACCTTC. Residues: CASIRDRSNYGYTF.